The clone carrying this T cell receptor beta chain was counted a few times. Its specificity is unknown. The germline CDR1 and CDR2 sequences are KGHDR and SFDVKD. Trimming removed 2 bases at V and 4 bases at J, with 10 bases between. The CDR3 covers 14 residues. TCRdb independently ran MiXCR on the 5' RACE reads; one entry per CDR3 protein. The sample consists of 270,000 or so distinct CDR3 sequences, about 8.3% of them appearing once. This entry belongs to a study of identical twins. Study-wide results and caveats: Excess twin sharing in beta out-of-frame sequences was weaker. Where out-of-frame alpha sequences were twin-shared, they showed excess low generation probability.

Healthy Caucasian individuals made up all the donors. These data were also reused for a study on yellow fever vaccine responses in identical twins.

The chain links TRBV24-1 to TRBJ2-5; D not resolved. What was sequenced was CD8+ T cells sorted from blood. The receptor was derived from a woman under 30 in good health. The CDR3 spells CATSDSGRAETQYF. DNA for the CDR3: TGTGCCACCAGTGATTCGGGTAGGGCAGAGACCCAGTACTTC.